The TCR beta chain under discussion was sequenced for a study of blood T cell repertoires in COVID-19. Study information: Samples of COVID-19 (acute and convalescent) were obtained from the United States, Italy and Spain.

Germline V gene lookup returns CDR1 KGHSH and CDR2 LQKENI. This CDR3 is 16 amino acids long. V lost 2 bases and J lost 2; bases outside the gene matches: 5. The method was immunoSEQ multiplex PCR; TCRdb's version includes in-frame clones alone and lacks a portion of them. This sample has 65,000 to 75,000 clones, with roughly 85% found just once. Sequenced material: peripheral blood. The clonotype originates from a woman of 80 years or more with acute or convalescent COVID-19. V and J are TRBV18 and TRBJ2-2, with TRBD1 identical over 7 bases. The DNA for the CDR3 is TGTGCCAGCTCACCAACCAGGGGGTCTAACACCGGGGAGCTGTTTTTT. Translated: CASSPTRGSNTGELFF.